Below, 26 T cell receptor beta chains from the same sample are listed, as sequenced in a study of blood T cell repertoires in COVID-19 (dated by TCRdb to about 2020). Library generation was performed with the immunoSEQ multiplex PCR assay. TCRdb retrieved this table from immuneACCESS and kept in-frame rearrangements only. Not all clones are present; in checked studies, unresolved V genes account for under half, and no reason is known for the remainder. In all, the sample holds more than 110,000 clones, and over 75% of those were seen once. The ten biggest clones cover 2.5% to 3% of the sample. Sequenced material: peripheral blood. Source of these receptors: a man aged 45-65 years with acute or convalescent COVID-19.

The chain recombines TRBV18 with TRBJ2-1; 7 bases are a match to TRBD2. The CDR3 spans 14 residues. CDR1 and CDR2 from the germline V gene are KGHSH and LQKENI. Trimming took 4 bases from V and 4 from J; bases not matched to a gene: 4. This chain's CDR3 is CASSLAGEYNEQFF. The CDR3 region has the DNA TGTGCCAGCTCACTAGCGGGTGAATACAATGAGCAGTTCTTC. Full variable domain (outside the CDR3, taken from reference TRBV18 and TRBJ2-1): NAGVMQNPRHLVRRRGQEARLRCSPMKGHSHVYWYRQLPEEGLKFMVYLQKENIIDESGMPKERFSAEFPKEGPSILRIQQVVRGDSAAYFCASSLAGEYNEQFFGPGTRLTVL.

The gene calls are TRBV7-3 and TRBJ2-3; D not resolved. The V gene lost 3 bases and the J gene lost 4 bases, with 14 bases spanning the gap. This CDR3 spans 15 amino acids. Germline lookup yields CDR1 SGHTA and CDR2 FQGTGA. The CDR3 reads CASSFTPGIADTQYF. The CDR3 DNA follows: TGTGCCAGCAGCTTTACTCCAGGCATCGCAGATACGCAGTATTTT. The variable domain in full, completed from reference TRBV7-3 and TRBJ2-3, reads GAGVSQTPSNKVTEKGKYVELRCDPISGHTALYWYRQSLGQGPEFLIYFQGTGAADDSGLPNDRFFAVRPEGSVSTLKIQRTERGDSAVYLCASSFTPGIADTQYFGPGTRLTVL.

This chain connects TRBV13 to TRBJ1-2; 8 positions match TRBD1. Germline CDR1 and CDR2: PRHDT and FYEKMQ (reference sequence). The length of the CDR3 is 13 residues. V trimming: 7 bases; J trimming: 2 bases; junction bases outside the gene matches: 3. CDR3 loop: CASTRDRNYGYTF. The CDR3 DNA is TGTGCCAGCACCCGGGACAGGAACTATGGCTACACCTTC.

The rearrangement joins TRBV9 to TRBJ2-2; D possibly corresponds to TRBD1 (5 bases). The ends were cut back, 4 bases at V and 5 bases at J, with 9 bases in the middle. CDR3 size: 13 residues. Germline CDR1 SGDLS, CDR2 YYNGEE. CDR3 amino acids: CASSRQPTGELFF. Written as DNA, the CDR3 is TGTGCCAGCAGCAGACAGCCTACCGGGGAGCTGTTTTTT.

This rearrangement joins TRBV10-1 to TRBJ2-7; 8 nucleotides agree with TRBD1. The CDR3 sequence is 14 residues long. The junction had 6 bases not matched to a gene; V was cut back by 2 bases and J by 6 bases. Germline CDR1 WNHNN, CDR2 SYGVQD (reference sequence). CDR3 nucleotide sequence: TGCGCCAGCAGTGAGCAACGGACAGGGTCCGAGCAGTACTTC. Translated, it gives CASSEQRTGSEQYF.

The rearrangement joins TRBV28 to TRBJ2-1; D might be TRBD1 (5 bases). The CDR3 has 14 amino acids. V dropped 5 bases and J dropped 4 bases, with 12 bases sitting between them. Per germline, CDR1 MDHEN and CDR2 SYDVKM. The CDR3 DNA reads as TGTGCCAGCAGTCCTCTGGGGCTTTACAATGAGCAGTTCTTC. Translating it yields CASSPLGLYNEQFF.

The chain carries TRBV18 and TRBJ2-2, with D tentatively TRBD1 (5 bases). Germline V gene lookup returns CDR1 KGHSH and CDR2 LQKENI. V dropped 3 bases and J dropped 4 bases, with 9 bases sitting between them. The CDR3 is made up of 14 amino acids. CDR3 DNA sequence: TGTGCCAGCTCACCGATAGACAGCACCGGGGAGCTGTTTTTT. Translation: CASSPIDSTGELFF.

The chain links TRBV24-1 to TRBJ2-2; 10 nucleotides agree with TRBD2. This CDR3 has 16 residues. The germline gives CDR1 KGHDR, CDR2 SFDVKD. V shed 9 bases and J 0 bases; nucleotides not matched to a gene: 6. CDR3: CATARTSGANTGELFF. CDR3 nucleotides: TGTGCCACCGCCAGGACTAGCGGAGCGAACACCGGGGAGCTGTTTTTT.

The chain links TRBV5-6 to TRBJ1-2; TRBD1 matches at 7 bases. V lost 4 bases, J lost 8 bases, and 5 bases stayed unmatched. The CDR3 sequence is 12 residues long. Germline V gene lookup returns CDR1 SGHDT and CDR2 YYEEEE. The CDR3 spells CASSRRTGGYTF. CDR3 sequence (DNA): TGTGCCAGCAGCCGGAGGACAGGAGGCTACACCTTC.

CDR3 coding DNA: TGTGCCAGCAGTCTAGACTTAAACCAGCCCCAGCATTTT. Amino acids: CASSLDLNQPQHF. The J gene is TRBJ1-5, the V gene TRBV12-3 or TRBV12-4; D is uncertain. The germline V and J ends were trimmed by 5 bases and 7 bases, with 12 bases remaining between them. The CDR3 has 13 residues.

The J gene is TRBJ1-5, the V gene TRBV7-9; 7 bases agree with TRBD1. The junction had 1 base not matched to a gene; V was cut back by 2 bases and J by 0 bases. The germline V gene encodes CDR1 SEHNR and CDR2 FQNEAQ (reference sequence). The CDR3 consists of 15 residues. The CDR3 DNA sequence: TGTGCCAGCAGCTTACCAGGGGGTAGCAATCAGCCCCAGCATTTT. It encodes CASSLPGGSNQPQHF.

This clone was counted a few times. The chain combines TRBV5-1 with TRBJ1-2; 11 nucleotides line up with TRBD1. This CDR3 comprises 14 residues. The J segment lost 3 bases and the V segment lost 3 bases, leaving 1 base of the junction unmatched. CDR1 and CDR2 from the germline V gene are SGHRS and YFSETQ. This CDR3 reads CASSSGQGDYGYTF. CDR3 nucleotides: TGCGCCAGCAGCTCGGGACAGGGGGACTATGGCTACACCTTC.

CDR3 sequence (DNA): TGTGCCAGTGGGAAGACTACCTACGAGCAGTACTTC. It specifies CASGKTTYEQYF. V gene TRBV19 combines with J gene TRBJ2-7; D possibly corresponds to TRBD2 (5 bases). The length of the CDR3 is 12 residues. Looked up from germline, CDR1 is LNHDA and CDR2 is SQIVND (reference sequence). Trimming stripped 8 bases from V and 2 bases from J, with 10 bases between.

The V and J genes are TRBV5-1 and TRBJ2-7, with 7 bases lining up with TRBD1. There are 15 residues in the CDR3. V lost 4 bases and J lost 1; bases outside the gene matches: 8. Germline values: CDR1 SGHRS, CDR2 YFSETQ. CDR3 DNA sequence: TGCGCCAGCAGCCCAGACAGGGTCCCGTCCTACGAGCAGTACTTC. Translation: CASSPDRVPSYEQYF.

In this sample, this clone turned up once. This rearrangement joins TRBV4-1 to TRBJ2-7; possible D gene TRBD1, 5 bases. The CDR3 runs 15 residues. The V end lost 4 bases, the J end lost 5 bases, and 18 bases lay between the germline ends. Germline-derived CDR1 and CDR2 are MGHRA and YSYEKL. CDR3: CASSLDRLLSDEQYF. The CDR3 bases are TGCGCCAGCAGCCTAGACAGACTCCTGAGCGACGAGCAGTACTTC.

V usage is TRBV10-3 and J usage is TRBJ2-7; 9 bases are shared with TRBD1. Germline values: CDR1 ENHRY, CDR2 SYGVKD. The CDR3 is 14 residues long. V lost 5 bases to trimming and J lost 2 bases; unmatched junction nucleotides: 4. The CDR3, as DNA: TGTGCCATCAGTTCGACAGGGGGTACCTACGAGCAGTACTTC. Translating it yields CAISSTGGTYEQYF.

CDR3 amino acids: CASSGGLAGITDTQYF. The DNA of the CDR3 is TGTGCCAGCAGTGGAGGACTAGCGGGCATCACAGATACGCAGTATTTT. This rearrangement joins TRBV28 to TRBJ2-3; 11 bases fit TRBD2. V was clipped by 5 bases and J by 2 bases; unmatched bases: 6. Per the germline V gene, CDR1 is MDHEN and CDR2 is SYDVKM. The length of the CDR3 is 16 residues.

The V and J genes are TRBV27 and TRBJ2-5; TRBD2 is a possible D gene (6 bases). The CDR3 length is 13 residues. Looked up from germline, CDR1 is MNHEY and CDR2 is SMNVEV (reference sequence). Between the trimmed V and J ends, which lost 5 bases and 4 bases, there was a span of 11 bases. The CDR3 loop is CASSPGGGETQYF. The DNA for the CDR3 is TGTGCCAGCAGTCCCGGGGGTGGAGAGACCCAGTACTTC.

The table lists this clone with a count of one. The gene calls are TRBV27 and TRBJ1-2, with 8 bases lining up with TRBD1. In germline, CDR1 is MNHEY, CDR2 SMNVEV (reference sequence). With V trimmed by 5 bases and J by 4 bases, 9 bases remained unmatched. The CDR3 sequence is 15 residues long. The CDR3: CASSIGQGPFYGYTF. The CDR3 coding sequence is TGTGCCAGCAGTATCGGACAGGGCCCATTCTATGGCTACACCTTC.

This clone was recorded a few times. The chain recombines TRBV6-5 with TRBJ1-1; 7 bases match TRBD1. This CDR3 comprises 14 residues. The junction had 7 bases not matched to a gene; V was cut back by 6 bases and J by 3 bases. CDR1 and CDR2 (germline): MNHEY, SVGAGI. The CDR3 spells CASRTGNRDTEAFF. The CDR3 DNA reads TGTGCCAGCAGGACAGGGAATCGGGACACTGAAGCTTTCTTT.

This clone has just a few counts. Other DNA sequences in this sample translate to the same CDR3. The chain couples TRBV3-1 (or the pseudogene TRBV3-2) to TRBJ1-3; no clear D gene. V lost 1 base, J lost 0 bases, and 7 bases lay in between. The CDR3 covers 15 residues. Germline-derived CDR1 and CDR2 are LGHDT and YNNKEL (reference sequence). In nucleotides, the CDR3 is TGTGCCAGCAGCCAAGGCGGGAGCTCTGGAAACACCATATATTTT. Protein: CASSQGGSSGNTIYF.

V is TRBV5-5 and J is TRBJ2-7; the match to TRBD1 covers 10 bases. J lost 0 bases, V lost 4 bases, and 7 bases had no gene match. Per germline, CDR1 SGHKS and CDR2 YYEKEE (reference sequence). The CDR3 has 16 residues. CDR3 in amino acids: CASSIRTGGSSYEQYF. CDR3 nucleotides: TGTGCCAGCAGCATCCGGACAGGGGGTTCCTCCTACGAGCAGTACTTC.

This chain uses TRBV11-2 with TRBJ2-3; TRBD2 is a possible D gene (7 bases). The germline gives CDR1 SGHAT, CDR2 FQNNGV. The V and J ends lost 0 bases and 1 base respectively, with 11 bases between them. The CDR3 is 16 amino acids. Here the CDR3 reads CASSLDVGGRTDTQYF. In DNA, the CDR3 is TGTGCCAGCAGCTTAGATGTCGGGGGGCGCACAGATACGCAGTATTTT.

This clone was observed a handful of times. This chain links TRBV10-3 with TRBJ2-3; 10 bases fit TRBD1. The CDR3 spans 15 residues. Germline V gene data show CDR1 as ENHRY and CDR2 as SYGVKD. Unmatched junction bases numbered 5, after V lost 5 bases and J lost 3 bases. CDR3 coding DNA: TGTGCCATCAGTACCGGGACAGGGGATACAGATACGCAGTATTTT. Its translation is CAISTGTGDTDTQYF.

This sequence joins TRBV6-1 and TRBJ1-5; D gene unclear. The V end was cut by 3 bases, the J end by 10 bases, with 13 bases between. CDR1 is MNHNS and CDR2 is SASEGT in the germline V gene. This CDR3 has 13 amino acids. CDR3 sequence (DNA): TGTGCCAGCAGTGAGATCTGGCGTAGCCCCCAGCATTTT. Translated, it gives CASSEIWRSPQHF.

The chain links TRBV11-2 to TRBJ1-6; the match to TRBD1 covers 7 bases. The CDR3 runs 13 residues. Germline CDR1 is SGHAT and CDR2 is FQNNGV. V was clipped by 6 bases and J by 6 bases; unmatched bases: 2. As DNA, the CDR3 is TGTGCCAGCAGGGGACAGAGTAATTCACCCCTCCACTTT. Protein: CASRGQSNSPLHF.